The 4 T cell receptor beta chains below were found in one sample sequenced in a study of T cells in tuberculosis (dated by TCRdb to the late 2010s). Libraries were constructed by the immunoSEQ multiplex PCR assay. The table was pulled from immuneACCESS by TCRdb, which kept in-frame rearrangements only. Such tables lose some clones; where checked, under half of the loss comes from unresolved V genes, and the rest has no known cause. This sample gives roughly 40,000 clones in total; about 96% of them show up just once. Of the sample, around 3.5% falls within the top ten clones. Sequencing input: PBMCs. The source of these receptors is a donor aged 10-35 years with latent tuberculosis or without tuberculosis infection.

The chain has TRBV6-5 and TRBJ1-1; D unclear. V lost 6 bases, J lost 3 bases, and 14 bases lay in between. CDR3 length: 14 residues. Per the germline V gene, CDR1 is MNHEY and CDR2 is SVGAGI. As DNA, the CDR3 is TGTGCCAGCAGGGTGCTAGGAAGCTACACTGAAGCTTTCTTT. Its protein product is CASRVLGSYTEAFF.

The chain joins TRBV5-1 to TRBJ2-2, with TRBD2 identical over 10 bases. Germline values: CDR1 SGHRS, CDR2 YFSETQ. The CDR3 length is 16 residues. Unmatched junction bases numbered 7, after V lost 4 bases and J lost 4 bases. The DNA for the CDR3 is TGCGCCAGCAGCCCGGGACTAGCGTCAAGCACCGGGGAGCTGTTTTTT. Protein product: CASSPGLASSTGELFF. Full variable domain (missing parts from reference TRBV5-1 and TRBJ2-2): KAGVTQTPRYLIKTRGQQVTLSCSPISGHRSVSWYQQTPGQGLQFLFEYFSETQRNKGNFPGRFSGRQFSNSRSEMNVSTLELGDSALYLCASSPGLASSTGELFFGEGSRLTVL.

The chain has TRBV11-1 and TRBJ1-1, with a possible D match to TRBD1 (6 bases). Germline V gene lookup returns CDR1 SGHAT and CDR2 FQDESV (reference sequence). The V gene lost 5 bases and the J gene lost 5 bases, with 18 bases spanning the gap. The CDR3 contains 15 residues. CDR3 DNA sequence: TGTGCCAGCAGCCCATTACAGGGACGAATGACTGAAGCTTTCTTT. As protein: CASSPLQGRMTEAFF.

CDR3 protein: CASKGVGAETQYF. The CDR3 nucleotides read TGTGCCTCCAAGGGGGTGGGGGCAGAGACCCAGTACTTC. V is TRBV30 and J is TRBJ2-5; maybe TRBD1 (6 bases). Germline-derived CDR1 and CDR2 are GTSNPN and SVGIG (reference sequence). The CDR3 is made up of 13 amino acids. Trimming pared 7 bases from V and 4 bases from J, leaving 16 bases between. Full variable domain (outside the CDR3, taken from reference TRBV30 and TRBJ2-5): SQTIHQWPATLVQPVGSPLSLECTVEGTSNPNLYWYRQAAGRGLQLLFYSVGIGQISSEVPQNLSASRPQDRQFILSSKKLLLSDSGFYLCASKGVGAETQYFGPGTRLLVL.